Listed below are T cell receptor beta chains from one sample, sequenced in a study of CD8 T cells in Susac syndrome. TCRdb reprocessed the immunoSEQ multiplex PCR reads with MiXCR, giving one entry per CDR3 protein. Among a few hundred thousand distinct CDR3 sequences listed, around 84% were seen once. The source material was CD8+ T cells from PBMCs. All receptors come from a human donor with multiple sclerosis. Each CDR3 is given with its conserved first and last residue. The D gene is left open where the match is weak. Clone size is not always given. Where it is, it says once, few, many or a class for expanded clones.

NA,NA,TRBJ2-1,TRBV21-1,CASSRPAGGYNEQFF,TGTGCCAGCAGCAGACCAGCGGGAGGGTACAATGAGCAGTTCTTC
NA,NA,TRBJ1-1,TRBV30,CAWSAATGATEAFF,TGTGCCTGGAGTGCAGCCACAGGAGCCACTGAAGCTTTCTTT
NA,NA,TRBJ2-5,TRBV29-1,CSAEGSQETQYF,TGCAGCGCCGAAGGGAGTCAAGAGACCCAGTACTTC
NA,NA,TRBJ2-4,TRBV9,CASSEGSGNIQYF,TGTGCCAGCAGCGAGGGTAGCGGAAACATTCAGTACTTC
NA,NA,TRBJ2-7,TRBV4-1,CASSQDVPISSYEQYF,TGCGCCAGCAGCCAAGATGTCCCGATTAGCTCCTACGAGCAGTACTTC
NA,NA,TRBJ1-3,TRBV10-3,CAISDLEANTIYF,TGTGCCATCAGTGACCTGGAGGCAAACACCATATATTTT
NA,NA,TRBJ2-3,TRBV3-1,CASSQVIGRESPTDTQYF,TGTGCCAGCAGCCAAGTAATAGGACGGGAGAGTCCCACAGATACGCAGTATTTT
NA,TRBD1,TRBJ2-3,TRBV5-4,CASSGLQGADTQYF,TGTGCCAGCAGCGGGCTACAGGGGGCAGATACGCAGTATTTT
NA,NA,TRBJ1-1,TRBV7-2,CASSAIYTEAFF,TGTGCCAGCAGCGCGATCTACACTGAAGCTTTCTTT
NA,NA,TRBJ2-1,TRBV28,CASSLDPGTVYNEQFF,TGTGCCAGCAGTCTTGATCCCGGGACGGTGTACAATGAGCAGTTCTTC
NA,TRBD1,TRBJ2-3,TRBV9,CASSAWDRDTDTQYF,TGTGCCAGCAGCGCATGGGACAGGGACACAGATACGCAGTATTTT
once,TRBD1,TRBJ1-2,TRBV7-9,CASRPRDRANYGYTF,TGTGCCAGCAGACCTCGAGACAGGGCTAACTATGGCTACACCTTC
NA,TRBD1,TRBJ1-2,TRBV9,CASQGDGYTF,TGTGCCAGCCAGGGGGATGGCTACACCTTC
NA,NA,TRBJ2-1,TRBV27,CASSPPGPNFHEQFF,TGTGCCAGCAGCCCCCCGGGACCCAACTTCCATGAGCAGTTCTTC
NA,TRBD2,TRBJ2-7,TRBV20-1,CSARDLTSGSSYEQYF,TGCAGTGCTAGAGATTTGACTAGCGGGAGCTCTTACGAGCAGTACTTC
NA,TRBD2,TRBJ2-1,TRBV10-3,CAISESGLVNEQFF,TGTGCCATCAGTGAGTCCGGACTAGTCAATGAGCAGTTCTTC
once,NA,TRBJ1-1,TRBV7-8,CASSLGLGQVTEAFF,TGTGCCAGCAGCTTAGGTCTGGGGCAAGTCACTGAAGCTTTCTTT
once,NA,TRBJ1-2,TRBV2,CARPEQPYGYTF,TGTGCCAGGCCGGAGCAGCCCTATGGCTACACCTTC
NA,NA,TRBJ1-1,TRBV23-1,CASSQSRGEAFF,TGCGCCAGCAGTCAATCTCGCGGAGAAGCTTTCTTT
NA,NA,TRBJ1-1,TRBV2,CASSVVGMNTEAFF,TGTGCCAGCAGTGTCGTGGGAATGAACACTGAAGCTTTCTTT
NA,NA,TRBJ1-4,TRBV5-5,CASTLLLKVHNEKLFF,TGTGCCAGCACCCTCCTCCTGAAGGTTCATAATGAAAAACTGTTTTTT
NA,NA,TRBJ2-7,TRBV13,CASSLGGAGGLEQYF,TGTGCCAGCAGCTTGGGCGGGGCAGGGGGTCTTGAGCAGTACTTC
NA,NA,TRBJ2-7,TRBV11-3,CASSWGRKNEQYF,TGTGCCAGCAGCTGGGGAAGGAAAAACGAGCAGTACTTC
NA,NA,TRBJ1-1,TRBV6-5,CASSRGTGRIAEAFF,TGTGCCAGCAGCCGAGGGACCGGGAGGATCGCTGAAGCTTTCTTT
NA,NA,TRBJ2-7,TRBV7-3,CASSSNLNGEQYF,TGTGCCAGCAGCTCCAATTTAAATGGCGAGCAGTACTTC
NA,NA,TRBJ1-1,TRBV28,CASSPLSPGTEAFF,TGTGCCAGCAGTCCACTCTCCCCCGGCACTGAAGCTTTCTTT
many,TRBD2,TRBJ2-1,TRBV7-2,CASSPRSKRELYNEQFF,TGTGCCAGCAGCCCTAGAAGTAAGCGGGAATTATACAATGAGCAGTTCTTC
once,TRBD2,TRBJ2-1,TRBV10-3,CAISGLAGGPGNEQFF,TGTGCCATCAGTGGACTAGCGGGAGGGCCGGGCAATGAGCAGTTCTTC
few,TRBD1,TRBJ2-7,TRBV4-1,CASSPIPGTAYEQYF,TGCGCCAGCAGCCCGATTCCCGGGACAGCCTACGAGCAGTACTTC
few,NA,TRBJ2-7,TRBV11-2,CASSPRFLGGGSYEQYF,TGTGCCAGCAGCCCCCGGTTTTTAGGAGGCGGCTCCTACGAGCAGTACTTC
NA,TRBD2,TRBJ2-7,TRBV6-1,CASSLGTSGPHEQYF,TGTGCCAGCAGCCTCGGGACTAGCGGGCCCCACGAGCAGTACTTC
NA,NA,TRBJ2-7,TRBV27,CASSLGPTGEQYF,TGTGCCAGCAGTTTGGGACCCACCGGGGAGCAGTACTTC
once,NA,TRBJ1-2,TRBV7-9,CASSSARVGYTF,TGTGCCAGCAGCTCTGCCCGGGTTGGCTACACCTTC
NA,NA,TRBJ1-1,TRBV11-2,CASSLGKTLVF,TGTGCCAGCAGCTTAGGAAAGACGCTCGTCTTT
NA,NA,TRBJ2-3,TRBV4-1,CASSQEDTNYPTGNTDTQYF,TGCGCCAGCAGCCAAGAGGACACCAATTACCCCACTGGGAACACAGATACGCAGTATTTT
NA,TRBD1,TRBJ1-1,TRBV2,CASSPGQAKSTEAFF,TGTGCCAGCAGTCCGGGACAGGCCAAGAGCACTGAAGCTTTCTTT
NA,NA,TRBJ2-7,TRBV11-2,CASSGRSYEQYF,TGTGCCAGCAGCGGGAGGTCCTACGAGCAGTACTTC
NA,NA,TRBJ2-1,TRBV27,CASTPGSPTNEQFF,TGTGCCAGCACCCCCGGTTCACCAACCAATGAGCAGTTCTTC
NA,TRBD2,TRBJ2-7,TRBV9,CASSPRLAGVPEQYF,TGTGCCAGCAGCCCGAGACTAGCGGGAGTCCCCGAGCAGTACTTC
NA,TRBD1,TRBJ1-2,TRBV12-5,CASGPTGSQLSQNYGYTF,TGTGCTAGTGGCCCGACAGGGAGCCAACTCTCTCAAAACTATGGCTACACCTTC